A single sample is the source of the 15 T cell receptor beta chains below, sequenced in a study of CD8 T cells in ankylosing spondylitis. Findings and limits, study-wide: Ankylosing spondylitis blood seemed to carry a telltale TCR beta motif made of about 8 highly homologous variants.

Their antigens remain unidentified. TCRdb reprocessed the 5' RACE reads via MiXCR and lists one record per CDR3 protein. The table lists around 490,000 distinct CDR3 sequences, about 5.7% of them singletons. The source material was blood, either unsorted or a sorted T cell fraction (not recorded which). The origin of the receptors is a male donor with ankylosing spondylitis.

This clonotype was seen ten or more times. The V call is TRBV5-5, the J call TRBJ2-1; the match to TRBD2 covers 13 bases. V shed 4 bases and J 8 bases; nucleotides not matched to a gene: 9. Germline-derived CDR1 and CDR2 are SGHKS and YYEKEE (reference sequence). This CDR3 contains 16 residues. The CDR3 reads CASSHLTSGGQDEQFF. CDR3 in DNA: TGTGCCAGCAGCCACCTGACTAGCGGGGGGCAGGATGAGCAGTTCTTC.

This clonotype was counted between two and nine times. The chain links TRBV7-9 to TRBJ2-7; D may be TRBD1 (6 bases). Per germline, CDR1 SEHNR and CDR2 FQNEAQ (reference sequence). CDR3 size: 15 residues. The ends were cut back, 2 bases at V and 3 bases at J, with 14 bases in the middle. The CDR3 region has the DNA TGTGCCAGCAGCTTACGATCCCAGGGGTTCTACGAGCAGTACTTC. Translation gives CASSLRSQGFYEQYF.

This clonotype was detected many times. This sequence joins TRBV10-3 and TRBJ2-3, with 9 bases identical to TRBD2. CDR3 length: 12 residues. In germline, CDR1 is ENHRY, CDR2 SYGVKD. V gave up 10 bases and J gave up 5 bases; unmatched junction bases: 4. CDR3 bases: TGTGCCACCGCGGGAGGGGGAGATACGCAGTATTTT. Translation: CATAGGGDTQYF.

This clonotype was seen a few times. The chain joins TRBV5-1 to TRBJ2-2, with D perhaps given as TRBD1 or TRBD2 (5 bases each). Trimming cost V 3 bases and J 4 bases, with 10 bases left between them. The germline V gene has CDR1 SGHRS and CDR2 YFSETQ. CDR3 size: 14 residues. The CDR3 nucleotides read TGCGCCAGCAGCTGGACACGGGGCACCGGGGAGCTGTTTTTT. Its protein is CASSWTRGTGELFF.

This clonotype was counted at least ten times. CDR3 sequence (DNA): TGCAGCTGCGGGACAGTTGCCTACGAGCAGTACTTC. This encodes CSCGTVAYEQYF. The V call is TRBV20-1, the J call TRBJ2-7; D is perhaps TRBD1 (7 bases). Germline V gene sequence: CDR1 DFQATT, CDR2 SNEGSKA (reference sequence). CDR3 length: 12 amino acids.

In its sample, this clonotype was seen many times. V usage is TRBV20-1 and J usage is TRBJ2-5; 10 bases match TRBD1. The trim removed 6 bases at V and 5 bases at J, leaving 9 bases unmatched. Germline V gene data show CDR1 as DFQATT and CDR2 as SNEGSKA (reference sequence). This CDR3 is built from 14 residues. Here the CDR3 DNA reads TGCAGTGCCCCGGCGACAGGGGGCAGGGAGACCCAGTACTTC. Translation: CSAPATGGRETQYF.

This clonotype has at least ten counts. The V call is TRBV10-3, the J call TRBJ2-1, with 9 bases that match TRBD2. Germline lookup yields CDR1 ENHRY and CDR2 SYGVKD. After removal of 3 bases from V and 4 bases from J, the junction contained 4 bases not matched to a gene. The CDR3 consists of 15 residues. The CDR3 is CAISEAGGRYNEQFF. In DNA form, the CDR3 reads TGTGCCATCAGTGAAGCGGGAGGACGATACAATGAGCAGTTCTTC.

This clonotype has ten or more counts. V and J are TRBV7-2 and TRBJ1-5, with D maybe TRBD1 (6 bases). CDR1 SGHTA and CDR2 FQGNSA come from the germline V gene. Trimming pared 4 bases from V and 0 bases from J, leaving 10 bases between. CDR3 length: 15 amino acids. CDR3 sequence: CASSWGHYSNQPQHF. The CDR3 DNA sequence: TGTGCCAGCAGCTGGGGGCATTATAGCAATCAGCCCCAGCATTTT.

This clonotype was detected ten times or more. V is TRBV9 and J is TRBJ1-1; tentatively, D is TRBD1 (5 bases). The CDR3 covers 12 residues. V was clipped by 0 bases and J by 11 bases, with 11 bases between them. Germline CDR1 SGDLS, CDR2 YYNGEE. In nucleotides, the CDR3 is TGTGCCAGCAGCGTAGGCAATGCAGGGGCTTTCTTT. It encodes CASSVGNAGAFF.

This clonotype was detected ten times or more. The chain carries TRBV4-3 and TRBJ2-4; D may be TRBD1 or TRBD2 (5 bases each). CDR1 is LGHNA and CDR2 is YSLEER in the germline V gene. CDR3 length equals 16 residues. V was cut by 4 bases and J by 3 bases, with 16 bases left in between. The CDR3 DNA reads TGCGCCAGCAGCCGGCCAACAGGCGAGGGCAAAAACATTCAGTACTTC. Protein product: CASSRPTGEGKNIQYF.

This clonotype was seen at least ten times. The CDR3 DNA is TGTGCCACCAGCAGAGATCAAGGCCCTAGGGGTGAGCAGTACTTC. This codes for CATSRDQGPRGEQYF. The rearrangement links TRBV15 to TRBJ2-7; a possible D gene is TRBD1 (5 bases). The CDR3 totals 15 residues. Germline lookup yields CDR1 LNHNV and CDR2 YYDKDF (reference sequence). V lost 0 bases and J lost 7, with 16 bases in between.

This clonotype was seen many times. The chain carries TRBV20-1 and TRBJ1-1, with TRBD1 as a possible D gene (5 bases). Trimming stripped 5 bases from V and 3 bases from J, with 16 bases between. The CDR3 totals 14 residues. Germline-derived CDR1 and CDR2 are DFQATT and SNEGSKA (reference sequence). This chain's CDR3 is CSAPPGSWDTEAFF. Written as DNA, the CDR3 is TGCAGTGCTCCCCCAGGGTCGTGGGACACTGAAGCTTTCTTT.

This clonotype was counted many times. This chain links TRBV6-1 with TRBJ2-7; no reliable D call. V lost 5 bases and J 2 bases, leaving 13 bases between the germline ends. The length of the CDR3 is 14 residues. Germline assignment: CDR1 MNHNS and CDR2 SASEGT. The CDR3, as DNA: TGTGCCAGCAGTCGGCCCGCAATGACCTACGAGCAGTACTTC. It yields the protein CASSRPAMTYEQYF.

This clonotype came up many times. The rearrangement uses TRBV5-1 and TRBJ1-6, with 7 bases fitting TRBD1. Germline CDR1 and CDR2: SGHRS and YFSETQ. With 5 bases clipped from V and 10 bases from J, the junction kept 6 bases outside the gene matches. The CDR3 is 13 amino acids. In DNA form, the CDR3 reads TGCGCCAGCAGGACAGGGATGGAGTCACCCCTCCACTTT. Protein: CASRTGMESPLHF.

This clonotype was recorded many times. The V call is TRBV7-2, the J call TRBJ1-2; weak D call: TRBD1 (6 bases). The ends were cut back, 5 bases at V and 7 bases at J, with 8 bases in the middle. The germline V gene has CDR1 SGHTA and CDR2 FQGNSA. This CDR3 is built from 11 residues. The CDR3: CASSTGSGYTF. DNA for the CDR3: TGTGCCAGCAGCACAGGGTCTGGCTACACCTTC.